Shown below are 8 T cell receptor beta chains from a single sample sequenced in a study of blood T cells in healthy people across ages. A J-beta primer mix and a sample-barcoded 5' primer were used in a second PCR of about 7 to 11 cycles. A single record per CDR3 protein comes from TCRdb applying MiXCR to the 5' RACE reads. The sample lists around 1,800,000 distinct CDR3 sequences, approximately 40% occurring once. Sequencing was performed on blood. The receptors derive from a human donor in good health.

This clonotype has a handful of counts. The chain joins TRBV5-1 to TRBJ2-2; D is possibly TRBD1 (5 bases). The CDR3 has 14 amino acids. Per germline, CDR1 SGHRS and CDR2 YFSETQ. The V end was cut by 1 base, the J end by 4 bases, with 8 bases between. The CDR3 DNA follows: TGCGCCAGCAGCTTGCGACAGTTCACCGGGGAGCTGTTTTTT. Protein: CASSLRQFTGELFF. The full variable domain, its missing parts supplied by reference TRBV5-1 and TRBJ2-2, is KAGVTQTPRYLIKTRGQQVTLSCSPISGHRSVSWYQQTPGQGLQFLFEYFSETQRNKGNFPGRFSGRQFSNSRSEMNVSTLELGDSALYLCASSLRQFTGELFFGEGSRLTVL.

This clonotype appeared a few times. The chain recombines TRBV6-5 with TRBJ1-2, with TRBD1 as a possible D gene (5 bases). CDR1 and CDR2 (germline): MNHEY, SVGAGI. The V end was cut by 1 base, the J end by 8 bases, with 14 bases between. The CDR3 loop spans 14 amino acids. The CDR3 protein is CASSYYPGNVGYTF. The CDR3, as DNA: TGTGCCAGCAGTTACTACCCAGGGAACGTAGGCTACACCTTC.

V is TRBV11-2 and J is TRBJ1-1; the D is unclear. This CDR3 has 14 amino acids. The germline V and J ends were trimmed by 4 bases and 0 bases, with 9 bases remaining between them. Germline loops: CDR1 SGHAT, CDR2 FQNNGV. CDR3 nucleotides: TGTGCCAGCAGCTCTGTTGAGTTGAACACTGAAGCTTTCTTT. This sequence encodes CASSSVELNTEAFF.

The chain uses TRBV9 and TRBJ2-2; 7 nucleotides agree with TRBD2. This CDR3 spans 14 amino acids. V trimming: 5 bases; J trimming: 3 bases; junction bases outside the gene matches: 4. Germline V gene data show CDR1 as SGDLS and CDR2 as YYNGEE. The CDR3: CASRSGAYTGELFF. DNA of the CDR3: TGTGCCAGCAGGAGCGGGGCTTACACCGGGGAGCTGTTTTTT.

The V and J genes are TRBV5-1 and TRBJ2-5, with 7 bases aligning to TRBD1. This CDR3 contains 16 residues. Germline CDR1 SGHRS, CDR2 YFSETQ. The V segment lost 4 bases and the J segment 2 bases; nucleotides outside the gene matches: 11. The CDR3 sequence: CASSKTLGTEQETQYF. DNA of the CDR3: TGCGCCAGCAGCAAGACCCTGGGGACAGAACAAGAGACCCAGTACTTC.

Ten or more counts support this clonotype. The V call is TRBV7-2, the J call TRBJ2-1; unclear D gene. Germline CDR1 is SGHTA and CDR2 is FQGNSA. The length of the CDR3 is 12 residues. Trimming removed 4 bases from V and 3 bases from J, with 4 bases in between. The CDR3, as DNA: TGTGCCAGCAGCTCCTACTACAATGAGCAGTTCTTC. As protein: CASSSYYNEQFF.

The J gene is TRBJ2-7, the V gene TRBV7-9, with 8 bases fitting TRBD2. This CDR3 contains 15 residues. CDR1 is SEHNR, CDR2 FQNEAQ, per germline (reference sequence). J gave up 3 bases and V 7 bases, and 11 bases lay outside the gene matches. Here the CDR3 DNA reads TGTGCCAGCAACCTGGGGAGCGGGGGAGTCTACGAGCAGTACTTC. It encodes CASNLGSGGVYEQYF.

The chain recombines TRBV4-1 with TRBJ2-3, with 10 nucleotides matching TRBD2. Germline V lookup: CDR1 MGHRA, CDR2 YSYEKL. The CDR3 has 18 amino acids. V trimming: 2 bases; J trimming: 3 bases; junction bases outside the gene matches: 11. The CDR3 protein is CASSQQTRAGGATDTQYF. CDR3 nucleotides: TGCGCCAGCAGCCAACAAACCCGAGCGGGGGGGGCAACAGATACGCAGTATTTT.